What follows are 8 T cell receptor beta chains derived from one specimen sequenced in a study of blood T cell repertoires in COVID-19. Data came from immunoSEQ multiplex PCR; TCRdb stores just in-frame clones and leaves some out. Of approximately 330,000 clones in the sample, 70% to 90% were seen once. The sample was PBMCs or T cells enriched from blood (not recorded which). All receptors come from a woman aged 35 to 49 with acute COVID-19.

This clone was picked up one time. The CDR3 loop reads CASSFGQGNSPLHF. The CDR3, as DNA: TGTGCCAGCAGCTTCGGACAGGGGAATTCACCCCTCCACTTT. V and J are TRBV7-2 and TRBJ1-6, with 9 positions matching TRBD1. Looked up from germline, CDR1 is SGHTA and CDR2 is FQGNSA. V lost 3 bases to trimming and J lost 7 bases; unmatched junction nucleotides: 1. The CDR3 sequence is 14 residues long. Full variable domain (rest looked up from reference TRBV7-2 and TRBJ1-6): GAGVSQSPSNKVTEKGKDVELRCDPISGHTALYWYRQSLGQGLEFLIYFQGNSAPDKSGLPSDRFSAERTGGSVSTLTIQRTQQEDSAVYLCASSFGQGNSPLHFGNGTRLTVT.

The chain joins TRBV6-1 to TRBJ1-2, with unresolved D. Trimming pared 1 base from V and 7 bases from J, leaving 13 bases between. CDR3 size: 14 residues. Germline CDR1 is MNHNS and CDR2 is SASEGT. The CDR3 nucleotides are TGTGCCAGCAGTGAAGATCAGAGGGTCGGTGGCTACACCTTC. Translated, it gives CASSEDQRVGGYTF.

The V call is TRBV27, the J call TRBJ1-3, with no clear D. Trimming cost V 7 bases and J 7 bases, with 14 bases left between them. Germline-derived CDR1 and CDR2 are MNHEY and SMNVEV (reference sequence). CDR3 length: 13 residues. The CDR3 sequence is CASTTPGLNTIYF. CDR3 in DNA: TGTGCCAGCACCACCCCGGGTCTTAACACCATATATTTT.

The rearrangement joins TRBV6-5 to TRBJ1-2, with D tentatively TRBD1 (5 bases). Trimming removed 2 bases from V and 4 bases from J, with 8 bases in between. The CDR3 loop spans 13 amino acids. Germline V gives CDR1 MNHEY, CDR2 SVGAGI. The CDR3 sequence: CASSYGGVYGYTF. For the CDR3, the DNA is TGTGCCAGCAGTTACGGGGGGGTCTATGGCTACACCTTC.

The genes are TRBV3-1 (or the pseudogene TRBV3-2) and TRBJ1-1; D is undetermined. In germline, CDR1 is LGHDT, CDR2 YNNKEL (reference sequence). V was pared by 0 bases and J by 5 bases, with 10 bases between. The CDR3 has 14 residues. In DNA form, the CDR3 reads TGTGCCAGCAGCCAAGATCAGCGGGGAACTGAAGCTTTCTTT. Encoded protein: CASSQDQRGTEAFF.

This clone appeared a few times. The chain has TRBV5-4 and TRBJ2-2, with D perhaps matching TRBD1 (6 bases). Germline CDR1 reads SGHNT; CDR2 reads YYREEE (reference sequence). CDR3 size: 15 residues. Between the trimmed V and J ends, which lost 2 bases and 1 base, there was a span of 9 bases. CDR3 protein: CASSLQGMNTGELFF. CDR3 DNA sequence: TGTGCCAGCAGCTTACAGGGTATGAACACCGGGGAGCTGTTTTTT.

The chain employs TRBV29-1 and TRBJ2-7, with D perhaps TRBD1 (7 bases). Deletions cut 5 bases from V and 1 base from J, with 18 bases between. From germline, CDR1 is SQVTM and CDR2 ANQGSEA. The CDR3 length is 15 residues. The CDR3 sequence is CSVSRGRDGSYEQYF. The CDR3 bases are TGCAGCGTTTCGAGGGGGCGGGACGGGTCCTACGAGCAGTACTTC.

CDR3 loop: CASGIRVEQFF. The CDR3 nucleotides read TGTGCCAGCGGTATCCGGGTAGAGCAGTTCTTC. The genes are TRBV7-9 and TRBJ2-1; no clear D. The ends were cut back, 8 bases at V and 10 bases at J, with 12 bases in the middle. Germline V gene sequence: CDR1 SEHNR, CDR2 FQNEAQ (reference sequence). The CDR3 runs 11 residues. The variable domain in full, completed from reference TRBV7-9 and TRBJ2-1, reads DTGVSQNPRHKITKRGQNVTFRCDPISEHNRLYWYRQTLGQGPEFLTYFQNEAQLEKSRLLSDRFSAERPKGSFSTLEIQRTEQGDSAMYLCASGIRVEQFFGPGTRLTVL.